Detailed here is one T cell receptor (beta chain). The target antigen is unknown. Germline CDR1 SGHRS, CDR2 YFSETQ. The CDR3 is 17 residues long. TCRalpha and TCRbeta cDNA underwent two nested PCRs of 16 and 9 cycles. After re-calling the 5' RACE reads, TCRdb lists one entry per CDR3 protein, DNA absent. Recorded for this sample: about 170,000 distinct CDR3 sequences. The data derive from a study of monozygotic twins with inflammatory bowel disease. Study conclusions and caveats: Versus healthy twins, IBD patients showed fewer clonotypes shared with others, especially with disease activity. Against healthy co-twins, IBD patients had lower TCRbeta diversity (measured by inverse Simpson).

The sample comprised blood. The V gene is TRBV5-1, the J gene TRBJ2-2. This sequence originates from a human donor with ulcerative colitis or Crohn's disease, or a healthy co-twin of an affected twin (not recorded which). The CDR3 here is CASSLDIVTRNTGELFF.